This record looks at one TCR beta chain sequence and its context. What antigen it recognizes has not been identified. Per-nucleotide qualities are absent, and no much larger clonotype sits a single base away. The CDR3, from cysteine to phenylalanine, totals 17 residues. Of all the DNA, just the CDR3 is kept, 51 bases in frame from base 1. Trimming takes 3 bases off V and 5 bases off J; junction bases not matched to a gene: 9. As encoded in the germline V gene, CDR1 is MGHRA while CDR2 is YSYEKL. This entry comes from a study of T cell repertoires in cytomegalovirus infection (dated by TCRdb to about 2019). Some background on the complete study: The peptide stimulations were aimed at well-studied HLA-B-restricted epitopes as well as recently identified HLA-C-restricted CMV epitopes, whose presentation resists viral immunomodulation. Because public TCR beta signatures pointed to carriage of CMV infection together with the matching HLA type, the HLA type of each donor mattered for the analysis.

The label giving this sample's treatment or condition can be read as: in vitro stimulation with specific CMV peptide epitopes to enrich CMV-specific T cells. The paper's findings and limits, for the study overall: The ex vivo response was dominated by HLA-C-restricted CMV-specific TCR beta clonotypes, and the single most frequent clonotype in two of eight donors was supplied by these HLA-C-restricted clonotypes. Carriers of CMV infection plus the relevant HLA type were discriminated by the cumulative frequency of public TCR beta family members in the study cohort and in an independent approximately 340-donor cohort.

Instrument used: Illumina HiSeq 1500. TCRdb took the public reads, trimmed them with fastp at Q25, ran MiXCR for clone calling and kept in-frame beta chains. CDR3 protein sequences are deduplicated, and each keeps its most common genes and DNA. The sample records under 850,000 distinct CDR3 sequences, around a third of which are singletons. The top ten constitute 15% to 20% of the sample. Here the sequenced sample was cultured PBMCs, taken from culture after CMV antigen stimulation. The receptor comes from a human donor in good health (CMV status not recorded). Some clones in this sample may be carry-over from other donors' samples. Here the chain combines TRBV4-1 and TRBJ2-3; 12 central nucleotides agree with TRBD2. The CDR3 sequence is CASSQPPSGGVEDTQYF. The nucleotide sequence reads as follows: TGCGCCAGCAGCCAGCCTCCTAGCGGGGGGGTTGAAGATACGCAGTATTTT.